Below, 20 T cell receptor beta chains from the same sample are listed, as sequenced in a study of technical replicates of blood from a few donors. Sequencing used immunoSEQ multiplex PCR; TCRdb keeps in-frame clones, though not all of them. The data hold some 87,000 clones, with 96% observed a single time. The material sequenced was T cells isolated from PBMCs. These receptor sequences come from a human donor in good health.

The chain combines TRBV7-2 with TRBJ2-6; no firm D call. The germline V gene encodes CDR1 SGHTA and CDR2 FQGNSA. The V and J ends lost 6 bases and 1 base respectively, with 10 bases between them. The CDR3 has 15 residues. Here the CDR3 reads CASSLSSSGANVLTF. CDR3 nucleotide sequence: TGTGCCAGCAGTCTGTCCTCGTCTGGGGCCAACGTCCTGACTTTC.

V gene TRBV5-1 combines with J gene TRBJ1-2; weak D call: TRBD1 (6 bases). The germline CDR1 and CDR2 sequences are SGHRS and YFSETQ. The CDR3 has 13 residues. The germline V and J ends were trimmed by 4 bases and 1 base, with 8 bases remaining between them. The CDR3 sequence is CASSQGSNYGYTF. As DNA, the CDR3 is TGCGCCAGCAGCCAGGGGAGTAACTATGGCTACACCTTC.

The rearrangement joins TRBV6-1 to TRBJ2-1, with D possibly matching TRBD2 (5 bases). Trimming took off 1 base at V and 8 bases at J, with 9 bases between the two ends. The CDR3 spans 13 residues. CDR1 and CDR2 (germline): MNHNS, SASEGT. The CDR3 sequence: CASSEGLAYEQFF. The CDR3 DNA follows: TGTGCCAGCAGTGAAGGGCTAGCCTATGAGCAGTTCTTC.

This clone was seen once. This chain uses TRBV4-3 with TRBJ2-5, with 8 bases lining up with TRBD2. The V gene end was trimmed by 3 bases and the J gene end by 4 bases; junction bases not matched to a gene: 4. The germline V gene has CDR1 LGHNA and CDR2 YSLEER. The CDR3 sequence is 14 residues long. The CDR3 sequence is CASSQGREVETQYF. CDR3 DNA sequence: TGCGCCAGCAGCCAGGGGCGGGAGGTAGAGACCCAGTACTTC.

The rearrangement joins TRBV6-1 to TRBJ2-6; 7 nucleotides align to TRBD2. CDR1 and CDR2 (germline): MNHNS, SASEGT. Unmatched junction bases numbered 2, after V lost 2 bases and J lost 1 base. The CDR3 sequence is 16 residues long. The CDR3 protein is CASSELAVSGANVLTF. In nucleotides, the CDR3 is TGTGCCAGCAGTGAACTAGCGGTTTCTGGGGCCAACGTCCTGACTTTC.

The rearrangement joins TRBV4-1 to TRBJ2-7; 9 nucleotides agree with TRBD1. V lost 3 bases, J lost 2 bases, and 5 bases stayed unmatched. The length of the CDR3 is 15 residues. Germline V gene lookup returns CDR1 MGHRA and CDR2 YSYEKL. The DNA for the CDR3 is TGCGCCAGCAGCCAGGGACAGGGTTTGCCCTACGAGCAGTACTTC. Protein product: CASSQGQGLPYEQYF.

The chain employs TRBV6-5 and TRBJ2-7; TRBD2 is a possible D gene (5 bases). Trimming pared 2 bases from V and 7 bases from J, leaving 18 bases between. The germline gives CDR1 MNHEY, CDR2 SVGAGI. This CDR3 is built from 15 residues. The CDR3 sequence is CASSYGPRPEREQYF. Here the CDR3 DNA reads TGTGCCAGCAGTTACGGGCCCCGACCGGAGCGGGAGCAGTACTTC.

This clone was picked up one time. The J gene is TRBJ1-2, the V gene TRBV4-1; tentative D call: TRBD1 (5 bases). Germline CDR1 reads MGHRA; CDR2 reads YSYEKL. This CDR3 is 15 amino acids long. Trimming left V 0 bases short and J 3 bases short, with 11 bases between. CDR3 sequence: CASSQENGADYGYTF. CDR3 DNA sequence: TGCGCCAGCAGCCAAGAAAATGGGGCAGACTATGGCTACACCTTC.

The chain links TRBV19 to TRBJ2-1; 9 bases agree with TRBD2. Germline V gene data show CDR1 as LNHDA and CDR2 as SQIVND (reference sequence). V shed 5 bases and J 3 bases; nucleotides not matched to a gene: 5. The CDR3 has 15 amino acids. The CDR3 DNA reads as TGTGCCAGTAGTTCCCTAGCGGGATACTACAATGAGCAGTTCTTC. Its translation is CASSSLAGYYNEQFF. The full variable domain, completed using reference TRBV19 and TRBJ2-1, is DGGITQSPKYLFRKEGQNVTLSCEQNLNHDAMYWYRQDPGQGLRLIYYSQIVNDFQKGDIAEGYSVSREKKESFPLTVTSAQKNPTAFYLCASSSLAGYYNEQFFGPGTRLTVL.

The chain employs TRBV30 and TRBJ1-4; a weak D match, TRBD1 (6 bases). The CDR3 is made up of 13 amino acids. CDR1 is GTSNPN, CDR2 SVGIG, per germline (reference sequence). Trimming pared 4 bases from V and 3 bases from J, leaving 9 bases between. The CDR3 is CAWKGGANEKLFF. The DNA for the CDR3 is TGTGCCTGGAAAGGGGGAGCTAATGAAAAACTGTTTTTT.

The chain employs TRBV9 and TRBJ2-5; possibly TRBD1 for D (5 bases). The CDR3 is made up of 15 amino acids. Germline V gene data show CDR1 as SGDLS and CDR2 as YYNGEE. Trimming pared 4 bases from V and 5 bases from J, leaving 18 bases between. In DNA form, the CDR3 reads TGTGCCAGCAGCACCGAGGCGTGGACAAGGGAGACCCAGTACTTC. Its protein product is CASSTEAWTRETQYF. Full variable domain (missing parts from reference TRBV9 and TRBJ2-5): DSGVTQTPKHLITATGQRVTLRCSPRSGDLSVYWYQQSLDQGLQFLIQYYNGEERAKGNILERFSAQQFPDLHSELNLSSLELGDSALYFCASSTEAWTRETQYFGPGTRLLVL.

The chain is built from TRBV27 and TRBJ1-2; D unclear. Trimming pared 5 bases from V and 8 bases from J, leaving 21 bases between. CDR1 is MNHEY and CDR2 is SMNVEV in the germline V gene (reference sequence). CDR3 size: 15 residues. The CDR3 loop reads CASSSRSTPLGGYTF. The CDR3, as DNA: TGTGCCAGCAGTAGCCGTAGCACCCCCCTTGGGGGCTACACCTTC.

The rearrangement links TRBV5-6 to TRBJ2-1; TRBD2 agrees at 8 bases. There are 15 residues in the CDR3. CDR1 and CDR2 (germline): SGHDT, YYEEEE. V shed 2 bases and J 8 bases; nucleotides not matched to a gene: 9. The CDR3 region has the DNA TGTGCCAGCAGCTTCGAAGCGGGAGTAACCGATGAGCAGTTCTTC. This encodes CASSFEAGVTDEQFF.

The chain joins TRBV4-3 to TRBJ1-4; D not certain. V gave up 2 bases and J gave up 3 bases, with 10 bases separating them. The CDR3 consists of 15 residues. The germline V gene encodes CDR1 LGHNA and CDR2 YSLEER. The CDR3 reads CASSQTDRANEKLFF. The CDR3 DNA reads as TGCGCCAGCAGCCAAACTGATAGAGCTAATGAAAAACTGTTTTTT.

The chain joins TRBV5-4 to TRBJ2-1; 12 positions agree with TRBD2. Trimming at V came to 4 bases and at J to 6 bases, leaving 20 bases not matched to a gene. CDR3 size: 20 residues. Germline-derived CDR1 and CDR2 are SGHNT and YYREEE (reference sequence). CDR3 in amino acids: CASSLFNGLAGKGAANEQFF. DNA of the CDR3: TGTGCCAGCAGCCTATTTAACGGACTAGCGGGAAAAGGGGCCGCCAATGAGCAGTTCTTC.

The V and J genes are TRBV7-8 and TRBJ1-5; 9 bases are shared with TRBD1. The CDR3 extends over 15 amino acids. Germline CDR1 reads SGHVS; CDR2 reads FQNEAQ. The J segment lost 5 bases and the V segment lost 7 bases, leaving 9 bases of the junction unmatched. CDR3 amino acids: CASMSGTGKYQPQHF. Here the CDR3 DNA reads TGTGCCAGCATGTCCGGGACAGGGAAATATCAGCCCCAGCATTTT.

The CDR3 here is CASGLYAVAVTEAFF. Here the CDR3 DNA reads TGTGCTAGTGGTTTGTACGCGGTGGCAGTTACTGAAGCTTTCTTT. The chain recombines TRBV12-5 with TRBJ1-1; D gene ambiguous. This CDR3 has 15 residues. Germline values: CDR1 LGHNT, CDR2 FRNRAP. The germline V and J ends were trimmed by 2 bases and 5 bases, with 15 bases remaining between them.

The chain employs TRBV21-1 and TRBJ2-7; the table calls TRBD2, which could not be checked here. TRBV21-1 is a listed pseudogene. The CDR3 runs to 15 residues. CDR3 in DNA: TGTGCCAGCAGCACCTCAGGACTAGCCTCCTACGAGCAGTACTTC. Its protein is CASSTSGLASYEQYF.

This chain joins TRBV12-5 and TRBJ2-1, with 7 positions matching TRBD1. CDR1 and CDR2 (germline): LGHNT, FRNRAP. V shed 7 bases, J shed 5 bases, and the junction held 8 bases outside the gene matches. This CDR3 spans 14 amino acids. CDR3 sequence: CASVPSGTDNEQFF. For the CDR3, the DNA is TGTGCTAGTGTCCCTTCGGGGACAGACAATGAGCAGTTCTTC.

The J gene is TRBJ2-5, the V gene TRBV7-6, with TRBD1 matching over 8 bases. Trimming took 5 bases from V and 5 from J; bases not matched to a gene: 13. The CDR3 sequence is 16 residues long. From germline, CDR1 is SGHVS and CDR2 FNYEAQ. The CDR3 region has the DNA TGTGCCAGCAGCCCATTCGACAGGGGTATGTGGGAGACCCAGTACTTC. The encoded protein is CASSPFDRGMWETQYF. Variable domain in full (rest from reference TRBV7-6 and TRBJ2-5): GAGVSQSPRYKVTKRGQDVALRCDPISGHVSLYWYRQALGQGPEFLTYFNYEAQQDKSGLPNDRFSAERPEGSISTLTIQRTEQRDSAMYRCASSPFDRGMWETQYFGPGTRLLVL.